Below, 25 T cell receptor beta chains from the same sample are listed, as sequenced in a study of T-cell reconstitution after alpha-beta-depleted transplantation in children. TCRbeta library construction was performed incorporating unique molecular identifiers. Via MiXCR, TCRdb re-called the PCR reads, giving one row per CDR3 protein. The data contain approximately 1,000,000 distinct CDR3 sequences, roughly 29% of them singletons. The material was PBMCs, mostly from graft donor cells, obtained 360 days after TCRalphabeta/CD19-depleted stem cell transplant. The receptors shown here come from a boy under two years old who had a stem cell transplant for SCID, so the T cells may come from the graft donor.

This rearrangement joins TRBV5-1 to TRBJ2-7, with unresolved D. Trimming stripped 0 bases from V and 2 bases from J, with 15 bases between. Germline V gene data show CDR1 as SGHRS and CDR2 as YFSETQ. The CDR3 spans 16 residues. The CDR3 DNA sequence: TGCGCCAGCAGCTTGGTCGACGTAATCAGCACCTACGAGCAGTACTTC. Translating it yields CASSLVDVISTYEQYF.

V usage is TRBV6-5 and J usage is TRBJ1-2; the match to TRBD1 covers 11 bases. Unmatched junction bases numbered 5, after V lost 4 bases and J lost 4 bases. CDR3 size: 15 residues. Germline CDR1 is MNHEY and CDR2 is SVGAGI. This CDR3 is CASSLVGQGGYGYTF. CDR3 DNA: TGTGCCAGCAGTTTGGTGGGACAGGGGGGCTATGGCTACACCTTC.

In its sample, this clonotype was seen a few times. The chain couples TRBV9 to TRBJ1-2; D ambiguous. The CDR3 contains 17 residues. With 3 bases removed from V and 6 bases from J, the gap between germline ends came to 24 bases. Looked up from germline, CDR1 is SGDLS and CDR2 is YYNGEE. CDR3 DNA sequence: TGTGCCAGCAGCGGACTTCAGGATCATAAGCCCCCCGATGGCTACACCTTC. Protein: CASSGLQDHKPPDGYTF. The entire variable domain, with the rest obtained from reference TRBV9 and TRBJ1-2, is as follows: DSGVTQTPKHLITATGQRVTLRCSPRSGDLSVYWYQQSLDQGLQFLIQYYNGEERAKGNILERFSAQQFPDLHSELNLSSLELGDSALYFCASSGLQDHKPPDGYTFGSGTRLTVV.

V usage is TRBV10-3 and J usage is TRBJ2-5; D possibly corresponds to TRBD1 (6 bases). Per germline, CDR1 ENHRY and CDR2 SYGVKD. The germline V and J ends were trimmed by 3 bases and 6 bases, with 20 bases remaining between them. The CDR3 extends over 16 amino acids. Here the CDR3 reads CAISDGRTEPPQTQYF. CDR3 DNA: TGTGCCATCAGTGATGGACGGACAGAGCCTCCTCAGACCCAGTACTTC.

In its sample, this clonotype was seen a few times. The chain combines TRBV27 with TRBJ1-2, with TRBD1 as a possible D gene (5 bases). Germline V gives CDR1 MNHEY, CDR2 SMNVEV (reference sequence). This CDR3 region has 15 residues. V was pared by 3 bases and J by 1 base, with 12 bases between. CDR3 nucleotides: TGTGCCAGCAGTTTTCGGGGCGACCATAACTATGGCTACACCTTC. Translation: CASSFRGDHNYGYTF.

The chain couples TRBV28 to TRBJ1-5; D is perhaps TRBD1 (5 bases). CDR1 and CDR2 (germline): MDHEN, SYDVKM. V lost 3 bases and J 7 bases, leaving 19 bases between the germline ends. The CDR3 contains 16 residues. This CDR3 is CASSFRGGLGVQPQHF. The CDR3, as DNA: TGTGCCAGCAGTTTTCGTGGGGGGTTAGGGGTGCAGCCCCAGCATTTT.

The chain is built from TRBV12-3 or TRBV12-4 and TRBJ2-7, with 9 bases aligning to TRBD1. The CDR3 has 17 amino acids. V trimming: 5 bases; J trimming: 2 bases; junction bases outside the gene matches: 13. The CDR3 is CASSPRGTGTFPYEQYF. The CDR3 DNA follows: TGTGCCAGCAGTCCGCGGGGGACAGGGACCTTCCCCTACGAGCAGTACTTC.

CDR3 coding DNA: TGTGCCAGCAGCCGGGGACAGCCGAGCTCTGGAAACACCATATATTTT. Its translation is CASSRGQPSSGNTIYF. The chain combines TRBV6-1 with TRBJ1-3, with TRBD1 matching 7 bases. The CDR3 spans 16 residues. The J segment lost 0 bases and the V segment lost 6 bases, leaving 8 bases of the junction unmatched. Germline V gene sequence: CDR1 MNHNS, CDR2 SASEGT.

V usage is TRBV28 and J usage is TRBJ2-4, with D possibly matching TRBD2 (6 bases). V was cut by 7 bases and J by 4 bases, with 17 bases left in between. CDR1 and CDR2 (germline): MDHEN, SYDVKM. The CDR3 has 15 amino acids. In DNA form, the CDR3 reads TGTGCCAGCATCCCCGGGGGACTCCCTAAAAACATTCAGTACTTC. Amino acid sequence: CASIPGGLPKNIQYF.

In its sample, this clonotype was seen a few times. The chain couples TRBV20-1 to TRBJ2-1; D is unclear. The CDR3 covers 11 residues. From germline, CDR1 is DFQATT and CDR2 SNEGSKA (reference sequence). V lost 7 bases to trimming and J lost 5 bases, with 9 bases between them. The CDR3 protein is CSDTRNNEQFF. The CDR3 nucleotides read TGCAGTGATACAAGAAACAATGAGCAGTTCTTC.

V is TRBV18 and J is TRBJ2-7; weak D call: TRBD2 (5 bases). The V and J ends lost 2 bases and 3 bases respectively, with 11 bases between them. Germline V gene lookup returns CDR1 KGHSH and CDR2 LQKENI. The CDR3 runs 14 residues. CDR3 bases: TGTGCCAGCTCACCAGTCGGGATTTACTACGAGCAGTACTTC. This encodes CASSPVGIYYEQYF.

CDR3 region: CASAPGQETQYF. The CDR3 nucleotides read TGTGCCAGCGCCCCTGGCCAAGAGACCCAGTACTTC. This rearrangement joins TRBV6-6 to TRBJ2-5; D is unclear. This CDR3 is 12 amino acids long. The germline gives CDR1 MNHNY, CDR2 SVGAGI (reference sequence). With 8 bases removed from V and 1 base from J, the gap between germline ends came to 8 bases.

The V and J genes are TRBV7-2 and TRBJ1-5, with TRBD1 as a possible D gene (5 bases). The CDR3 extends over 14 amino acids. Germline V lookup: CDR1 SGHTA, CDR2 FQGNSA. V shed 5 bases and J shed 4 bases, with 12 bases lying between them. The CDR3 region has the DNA TGTGCCAGCAGCCCGTGGGGGGGGAATCAGCCCCAGCATTTT. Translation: CASSPWGGNQPQHF.

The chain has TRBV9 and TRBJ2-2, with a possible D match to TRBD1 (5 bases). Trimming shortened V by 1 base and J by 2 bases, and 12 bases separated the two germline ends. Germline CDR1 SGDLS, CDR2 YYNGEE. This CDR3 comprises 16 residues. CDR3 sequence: CASSVLQGSNTGELFF. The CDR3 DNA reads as TGTGCCAGCAGCGTACTTCAGGGATCAAACACCGGGGAGCTGTTTTTT.

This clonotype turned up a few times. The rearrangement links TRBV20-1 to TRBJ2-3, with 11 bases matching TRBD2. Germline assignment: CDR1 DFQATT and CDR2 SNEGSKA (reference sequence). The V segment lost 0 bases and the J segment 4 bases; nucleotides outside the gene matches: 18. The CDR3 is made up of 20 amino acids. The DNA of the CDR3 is TGCAGTGCTAGAGATCGGGGTAGCGGGGGGGTAGGGTGTTGTGCAGATACGCAGTATTTT. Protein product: CSARDRGSGGVGCCADTQYF.

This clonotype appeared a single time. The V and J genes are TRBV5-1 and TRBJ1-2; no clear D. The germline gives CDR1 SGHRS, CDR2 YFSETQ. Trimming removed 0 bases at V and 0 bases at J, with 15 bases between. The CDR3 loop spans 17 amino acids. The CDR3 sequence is CASSLGNRYKANYGYTF. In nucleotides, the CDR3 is TGCGCCAGCAGCTTGGGTAACAGATATAAGGCTAACTATGGCTACACCTTC. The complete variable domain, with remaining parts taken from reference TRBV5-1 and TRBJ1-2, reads KAGVTQTPRYLIKTRGQQVTLSCSPISGHRSVSWYQQTPGQGLQFLFEYFSETQRNKGNFPGRFSGRQFSNSRSEMNVSTLELGDSALYLCASSLGNRYKANYGYTFGSGTRLTVV.

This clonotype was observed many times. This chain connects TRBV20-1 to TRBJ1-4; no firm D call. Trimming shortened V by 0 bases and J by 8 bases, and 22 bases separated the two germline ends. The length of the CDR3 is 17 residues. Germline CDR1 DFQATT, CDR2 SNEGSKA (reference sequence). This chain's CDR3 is CSARDPSQRTEAEKLFF. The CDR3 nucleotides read TGCAGTGCTAGAGACCCAAGCCAACGGACCGAAGCCGAAAAACTGTTTTTT.

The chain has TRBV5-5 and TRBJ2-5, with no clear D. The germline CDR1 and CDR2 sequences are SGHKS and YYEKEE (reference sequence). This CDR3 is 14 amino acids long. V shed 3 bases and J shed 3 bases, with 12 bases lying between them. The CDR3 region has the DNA TGTGCCAGCAGCTACCGGCGGAATAAAGAGACCCAGTACTTC. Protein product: CASSYRRNKETQYF. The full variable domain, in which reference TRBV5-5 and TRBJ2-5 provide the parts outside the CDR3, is DAGVTQSPTHLIKTRGQQVTLRCSPISGHKSVSWYQQVLGQGPQFIFQYYEKEERGRGNFPDRFSARQFPNYSSELNVNALLLGDSALYLCASSYRRNKETQYFGPGTRLLVL.

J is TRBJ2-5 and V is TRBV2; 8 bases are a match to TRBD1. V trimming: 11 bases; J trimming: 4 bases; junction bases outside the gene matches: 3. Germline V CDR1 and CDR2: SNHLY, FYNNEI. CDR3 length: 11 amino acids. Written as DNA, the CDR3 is TGTGCCGGCGGACAGGGAGAGACCCAGTACTTC. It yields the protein CAGGQGETQYF.

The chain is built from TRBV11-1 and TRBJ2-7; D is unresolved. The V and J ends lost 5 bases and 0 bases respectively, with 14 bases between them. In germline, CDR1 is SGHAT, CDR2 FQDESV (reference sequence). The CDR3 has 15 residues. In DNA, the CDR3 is TGTGCCAGCAGCCGGCAGAAAGGGCCCTCCTACGAGCAGTACTTC. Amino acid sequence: CASSRQKGPSYEQYF.

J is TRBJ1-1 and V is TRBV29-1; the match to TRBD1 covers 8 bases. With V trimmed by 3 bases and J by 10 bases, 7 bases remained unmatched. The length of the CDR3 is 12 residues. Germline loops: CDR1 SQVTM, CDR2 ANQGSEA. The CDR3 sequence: CSVDRGPHAAFF. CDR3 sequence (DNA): TGCAGCGTTGACAGGGGGCCCCACGCAGCTTTCTTT. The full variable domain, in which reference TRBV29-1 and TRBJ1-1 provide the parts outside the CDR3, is SAVISQKPSRDICQRGTSLTIQCQVDSQVTMMFWYRQQPGQSLTLIATANQGSEATYESGFVIDKFPISRPNLTFSTLTVSNMSPEDSSIYLCSVDRGPHAAFFGQGTRLTVV.

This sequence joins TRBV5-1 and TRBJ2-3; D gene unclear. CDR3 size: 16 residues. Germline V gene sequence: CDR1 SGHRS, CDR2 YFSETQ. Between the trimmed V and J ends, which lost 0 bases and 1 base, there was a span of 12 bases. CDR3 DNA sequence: TGCGCCAGCAGCTTGGGCCGCGCTCTAGGCACAGATACGCAGTATTTT. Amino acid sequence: CASSLGRALGTDTQYF.

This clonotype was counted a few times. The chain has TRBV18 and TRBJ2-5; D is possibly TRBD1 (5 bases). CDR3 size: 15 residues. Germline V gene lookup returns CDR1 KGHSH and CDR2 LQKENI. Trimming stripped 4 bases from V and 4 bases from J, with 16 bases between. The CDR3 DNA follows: TGTGCCAGCTCACTCACCAGGGTTAAAGTAGAGACCCAGTACTTC. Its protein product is CASSLTRVKVETQYF.

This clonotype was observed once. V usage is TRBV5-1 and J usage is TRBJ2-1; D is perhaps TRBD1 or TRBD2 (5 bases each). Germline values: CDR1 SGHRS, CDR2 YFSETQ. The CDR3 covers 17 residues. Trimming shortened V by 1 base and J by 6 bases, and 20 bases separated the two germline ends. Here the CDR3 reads CASSLILATRGANEQFF. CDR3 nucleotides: TGCGCCAGCAGCTTGATTCTAGCCACCCGAGGGGCCAATGAGCAGTTCTTC.

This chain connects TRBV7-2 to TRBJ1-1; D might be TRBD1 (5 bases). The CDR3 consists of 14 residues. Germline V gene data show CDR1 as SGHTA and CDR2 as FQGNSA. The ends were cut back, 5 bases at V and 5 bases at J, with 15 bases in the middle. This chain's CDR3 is CASSARDPKTEAFF. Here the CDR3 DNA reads TGTGCCAGCAGCGCCAGGGACCCTAAAACTGAAGCTTTCTTT. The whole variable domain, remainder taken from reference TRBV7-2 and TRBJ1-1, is GAGVSQSPSNKVTEKGKDVELRCDPISGHTALYWYRQSLGQGLEFLIYFQGNSAPDKSGLPSDRFSAERTGGSVSTLTIQRTQQEDSAVYLCASSARDPKTEAFFGQGTRLTVV.